This T cell receptor beta chain is drawn from a study of T-cell memory formation after mild COVID-19. General observations from the study: The finding that pre-infection memory included some responding clones suggested that cross-reactive memory joined.

Turning to this clonotype: Its antigen is not identified.

This CDR3 contains 14 residues. Trimming removed 0 bases at V and 6 bases at J, with 10 bases between. Germline CDR1 is SSHAT and CDR2 is FNYEAQ (reference sequence). TCRdb re-analysed the 5' RACE reads in MiXCR, keeping a single row per CDR3 protein. The table records some 100,000 distinct CDR3 sequences, over 8.5% of them present only once. The clonotype was recovered from a man younger than 35 who had mild COVID-19 (a few samples of this study predate the infection). Cell type and time point are not known. Input material: PBMCs or a T cell subset sorted from them (not recorded which). This rearrangement joins TRBV7-7 to TRBJ2-3, with D perhaps being TRBD1 or TRBD2 (5 bases each). The CDR3 loop is CASSLALEGDTQYF. DNA of the CDR3: TGTGCCAGCAGCTTAGCCCTAGAGGGGGATACGCAGTATTTT.